One and the same sample provided the 5 T cell receptor beta chains below, sequenced in a study of OX40 agonist ivuxolimab in advanced cancers. Profiled with immunoSEQ multiplex PCR; TCRdb holds only in-frame clones, not every one. This sample has tens of thousands of clones; roughly 85% occur once, and the top ten carry around 8.3%. This specimen was CD4+ or CD8+ T cells sorted from blood, taken in a trial of the OX40 agonist ivuxolimab. Source of these receptors: an adult with an advanced solid tumor such as melanoma, head and neck, liver or kidney cancer.

The V and J genes are TRBV9 and TRBJ1-2, with TRBD1 as a possible D gene (6 bases). This CDR3 comprises 13 residues. Trimming shortened V by 0 bases and J by 5 bases, and 8 bases separated the two germline ends. Germline V gene sequence: CDR1 SGDLS, CDR2 YYNGEE. The CDR3 sequence: CASSVEGVYGYTF. CDR3 coding DNA: TGTGCCAGCAGCGTAGAGGGGGTTTATGGCTACACCTTC.

DNA of the CDR3: TGCGCCAGCAGCCAAGACCGGAAGACAGTGGGGGAAAAACTGTTTTTT. Protein sequence: CASSQDRKTVGEKLFF. The chain uses TRBV4-3 and TRBJ1-4, with D maybe TRBD1 (5 bases). V gave up 0 bases and J gave up 8 bases, with 16 bases separating them. The germline V gene encodes CDR1 LGHNA and CDR2 YSLEER. CDR3 length: 16 residues.

V gene TRBV19 combines with J gene TRBJ1-5; D ambiguous. The CDR3 contains 13 residues. V was pared by 5 bases and J by 7 bases, with 12 bases between. Germline V gene lookup returns CDR1 LNHDA and CDR2 SQIVND (reference sequence). The CDR3: CASSESIGQPQHF. The CDR3 DNA reads as TGTGCCAGTAGTGAGTCCATCGGGCAGCCCCAGCATTTT.

A few counts support this clone. V and J are TRBV27 and TRBJ2-5; 10 positions match TRBD1. Trimming cost V 5 bases and J 3 bases; bases outside gene matches: 9. The germline CDR1 and CDR2 sequences are MNHEY and SMNVEV (reference sequence). This CDR3 has 16 residues. Here the CDR3 reads CASSLRQGAPEETQYF. The DNA of the CDR3 is TGTGCCAGCAGTCTCCGACAGGGGGCCCCCGAAGAGACCCAGTACTTC.

The gene calls are TRBV7-6 and TRBJ1-5, with TRBD1 as a possible D gene (6 bases). This CDR3 is 13 amino acids long. The germline V and J ends were trimmed by 6 bases and 7 bases, with 13 bases remaining between them. Germline V CDR1 and CDR2: SGHVS, FNYEAQ. The CDR3 nucleotides are TGTGCCAGCAGTCTGGGGGCAGACCAGCCCCAGCATTTT. Protein: CASSLGADQPQHF.